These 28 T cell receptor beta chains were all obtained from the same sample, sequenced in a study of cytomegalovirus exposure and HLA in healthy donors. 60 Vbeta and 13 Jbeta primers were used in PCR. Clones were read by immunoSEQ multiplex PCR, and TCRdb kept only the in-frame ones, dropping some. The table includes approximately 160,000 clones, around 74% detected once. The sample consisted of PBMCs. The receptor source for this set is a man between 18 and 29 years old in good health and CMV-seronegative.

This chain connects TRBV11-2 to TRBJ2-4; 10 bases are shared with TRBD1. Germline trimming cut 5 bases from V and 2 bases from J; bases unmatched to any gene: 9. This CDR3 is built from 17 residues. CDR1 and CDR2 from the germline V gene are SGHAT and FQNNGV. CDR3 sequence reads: CASSAGRQGASKNIQYF. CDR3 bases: TGTGCCAGCAGCGCGGGGAGACAGGGGGCGTCCAAAAACATTCAGTACTTC.

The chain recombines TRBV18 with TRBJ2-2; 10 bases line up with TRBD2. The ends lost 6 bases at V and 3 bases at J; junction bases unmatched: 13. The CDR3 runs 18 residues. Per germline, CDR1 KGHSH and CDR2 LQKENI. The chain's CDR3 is CASSHRGWTSGYTGELFF. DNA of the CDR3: TGTGCCAGCTCTCACAGGGGATGGACTAGCGGATACACCGGGGAGCTGTTTTTT. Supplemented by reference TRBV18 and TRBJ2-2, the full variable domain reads NAGVMQNPRHLVRRRGQEARLRCSPMKGHSHVYWYRQLPEEGLKFMVYLQKENIIDESGMPKERFSAEFPKEGPSILRIQQVVRGDSAAYFCASSHRGWTSGYTGELFFGEGSRLTVL.

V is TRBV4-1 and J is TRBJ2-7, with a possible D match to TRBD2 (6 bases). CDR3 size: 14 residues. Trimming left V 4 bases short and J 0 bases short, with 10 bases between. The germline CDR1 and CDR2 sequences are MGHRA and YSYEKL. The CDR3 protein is CASSLGTPSYEQYF. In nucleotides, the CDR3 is TGCGCCAGCAGCCTAGGGACTCCCTCCTACGAGCAGTACTTC.

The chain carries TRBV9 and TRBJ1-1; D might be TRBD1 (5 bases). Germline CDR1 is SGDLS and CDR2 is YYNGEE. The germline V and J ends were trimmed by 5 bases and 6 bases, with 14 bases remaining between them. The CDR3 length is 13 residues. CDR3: CASSGPWGAEAFF. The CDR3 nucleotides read TGTGCCAGCAGTGGCCCTTGGGGGGCTGAAGCTTTCTTT.

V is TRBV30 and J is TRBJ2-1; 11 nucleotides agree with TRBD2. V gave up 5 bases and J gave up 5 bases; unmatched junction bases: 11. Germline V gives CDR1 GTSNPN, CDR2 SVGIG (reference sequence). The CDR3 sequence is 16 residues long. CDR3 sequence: CAWGGLAGGTNNEQFF. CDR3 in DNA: TGTGCCTGGGGTGGATTAGCGGGAGGGACAAACAATGAGCAGTTCTTC.

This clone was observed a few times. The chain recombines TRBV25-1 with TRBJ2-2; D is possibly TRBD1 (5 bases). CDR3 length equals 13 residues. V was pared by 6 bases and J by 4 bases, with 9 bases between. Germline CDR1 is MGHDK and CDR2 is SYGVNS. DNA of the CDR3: TGTGCCAGCAGAGGGGCCCCCACCGGGGAGCTGTTTTTT. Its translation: CASRGAPTGELFF.

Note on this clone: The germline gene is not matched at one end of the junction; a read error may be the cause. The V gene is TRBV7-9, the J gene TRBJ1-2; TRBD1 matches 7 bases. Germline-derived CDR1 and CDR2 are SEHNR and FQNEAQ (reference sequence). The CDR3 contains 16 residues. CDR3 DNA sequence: TGTTCCAGCAGCTTAGCCGGGACAGTTAATTTCTATGGCTACACCTTC. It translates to CSSSLAGTVNFYGYTF.

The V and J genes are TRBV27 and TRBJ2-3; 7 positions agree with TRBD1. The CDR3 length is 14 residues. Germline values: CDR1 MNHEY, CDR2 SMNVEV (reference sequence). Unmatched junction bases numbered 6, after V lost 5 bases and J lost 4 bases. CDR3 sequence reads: CASSPTGSPDTQYF. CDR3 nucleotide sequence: TGTGCCAGCAGTCCGACAGGGAGCCCAGATACGCAGTATTTT.

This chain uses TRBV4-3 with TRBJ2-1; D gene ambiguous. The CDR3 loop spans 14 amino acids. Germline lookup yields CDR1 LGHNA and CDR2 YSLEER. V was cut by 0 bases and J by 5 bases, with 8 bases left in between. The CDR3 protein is CASSQDRQDNEQFF. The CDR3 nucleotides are TGCGCCAGCAGCCAAGATCGGCAGGACAATGAGCAGTTCTTC.

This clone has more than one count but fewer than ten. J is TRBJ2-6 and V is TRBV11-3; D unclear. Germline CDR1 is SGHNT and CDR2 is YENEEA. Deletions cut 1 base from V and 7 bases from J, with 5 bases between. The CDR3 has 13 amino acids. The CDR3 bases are TGTGCCAGCAGCTTAGTCGGTGCCAACGTCCTGACTTTC. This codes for CASSLVGANVLTF.

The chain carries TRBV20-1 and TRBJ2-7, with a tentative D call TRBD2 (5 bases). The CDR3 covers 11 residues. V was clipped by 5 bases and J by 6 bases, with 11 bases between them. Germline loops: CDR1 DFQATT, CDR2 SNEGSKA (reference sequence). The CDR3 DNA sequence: TGCAGTGCTCAAAAGGCGGGCGAGCAGTACTTC. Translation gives CSAQKAGEQYF.

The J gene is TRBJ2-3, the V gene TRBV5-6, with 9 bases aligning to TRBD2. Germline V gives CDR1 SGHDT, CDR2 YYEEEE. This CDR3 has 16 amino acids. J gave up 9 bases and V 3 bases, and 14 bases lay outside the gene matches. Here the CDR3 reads CASSSESEAGGTTQYF. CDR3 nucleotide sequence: TGTGCCAGCAGCTCCGAGTCGGAGGCGGGAGGGACAACGCAGTATTTT.

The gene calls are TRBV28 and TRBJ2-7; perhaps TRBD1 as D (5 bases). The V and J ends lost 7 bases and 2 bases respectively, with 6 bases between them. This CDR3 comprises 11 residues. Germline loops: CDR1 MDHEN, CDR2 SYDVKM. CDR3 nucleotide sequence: TGTGCCAGCAAGGGGACCTACGAGCAGTACTTC. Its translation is CASKGTYEQYF.

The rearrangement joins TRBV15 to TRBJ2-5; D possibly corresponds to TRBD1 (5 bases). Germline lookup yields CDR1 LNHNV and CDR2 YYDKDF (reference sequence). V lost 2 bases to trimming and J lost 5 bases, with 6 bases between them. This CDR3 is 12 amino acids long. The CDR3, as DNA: TGTGCCACCAGCAGAAAGGGGGAGACCCAGTACTTC. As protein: CATSRKGETQYF. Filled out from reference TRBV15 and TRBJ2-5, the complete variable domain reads DAMVIQNPRYQVTQFGKPVTLSCSQTLNHNVMYWYQQKSSQAPKLLFHYYDKDFNNEADTPDNFQSRRPNTSFCFLDIRSPGLGDTAMYLCATSRKGETQYFGPGTRLLVL.

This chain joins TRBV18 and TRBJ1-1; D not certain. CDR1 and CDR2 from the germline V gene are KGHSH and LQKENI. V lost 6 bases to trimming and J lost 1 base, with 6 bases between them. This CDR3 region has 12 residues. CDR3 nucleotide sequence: TGTGCCAGCTCGAGGCCGAACACTGAAGCTTTCTTT. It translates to CASSRPNTEAFF.

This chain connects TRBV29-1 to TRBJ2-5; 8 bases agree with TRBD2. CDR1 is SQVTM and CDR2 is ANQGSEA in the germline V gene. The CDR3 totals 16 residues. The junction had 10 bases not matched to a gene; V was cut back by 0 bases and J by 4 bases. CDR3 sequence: CSVEEGIGRASETQYF. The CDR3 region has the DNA TGCAGCGTTGAAGAGGGGATCGGGAGGGCCTCAGAGACCCAGTACTTC.

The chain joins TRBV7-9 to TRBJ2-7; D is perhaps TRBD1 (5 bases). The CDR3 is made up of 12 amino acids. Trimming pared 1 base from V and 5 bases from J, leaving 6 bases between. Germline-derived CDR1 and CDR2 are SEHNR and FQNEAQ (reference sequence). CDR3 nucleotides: TGTGCCAGCAGCTTAGGGACAAACGAGCAGTACTTC. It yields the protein CASSLGTNEQYF.

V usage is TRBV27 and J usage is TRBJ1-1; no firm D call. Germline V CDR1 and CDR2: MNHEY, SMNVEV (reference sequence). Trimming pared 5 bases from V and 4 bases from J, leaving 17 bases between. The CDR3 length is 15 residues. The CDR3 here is CASSPRDGLSTEAFF. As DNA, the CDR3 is TGTGCCAGCAGTCCACGAGATGGACTTAGCACTGAAGCTTTCTTT.

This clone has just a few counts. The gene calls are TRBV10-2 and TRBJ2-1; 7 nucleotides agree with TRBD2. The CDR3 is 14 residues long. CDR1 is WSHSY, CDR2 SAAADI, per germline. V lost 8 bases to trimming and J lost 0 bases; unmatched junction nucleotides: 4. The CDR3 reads CASLGGSSYNEQFF. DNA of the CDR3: TGCGCCAGCCTGGGCGGGAGCTCCTACAATGAGCAGTTCTTC.

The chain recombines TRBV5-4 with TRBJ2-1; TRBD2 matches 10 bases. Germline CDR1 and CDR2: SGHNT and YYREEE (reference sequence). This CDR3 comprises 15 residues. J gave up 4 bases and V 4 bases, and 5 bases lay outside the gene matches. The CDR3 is CASSPGTSDYNEQFF. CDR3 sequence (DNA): TGTGCCAGCAGCCCCGGGACTAGCGATTACAATGAGCAGTTCTTC. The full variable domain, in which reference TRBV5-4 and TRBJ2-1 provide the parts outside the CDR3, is ETGVTQSPTHLIKTRGQQVTLRCSSQSGHNTVSWYQQALGQGPQFIFQYYREEENGRGNFPPRFSGLQFPNYSSELNVNALELDDSALYLCASSPGTSDYNEQFFGPGTRLTVL.

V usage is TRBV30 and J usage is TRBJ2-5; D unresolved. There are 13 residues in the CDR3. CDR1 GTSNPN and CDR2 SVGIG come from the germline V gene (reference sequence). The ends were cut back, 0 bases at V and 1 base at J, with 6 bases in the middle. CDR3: CAWSVHSQETQYF. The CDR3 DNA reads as TGTGCCTGGAGTGTTCACTCCCAAGAGACCCAGTACTTC.

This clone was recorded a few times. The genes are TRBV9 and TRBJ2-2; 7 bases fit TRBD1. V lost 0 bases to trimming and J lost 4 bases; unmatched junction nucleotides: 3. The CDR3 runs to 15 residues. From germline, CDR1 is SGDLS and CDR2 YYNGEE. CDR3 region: CASSVGGGATGELFF. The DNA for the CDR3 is TGTGCCAGCAGCGTAGGAGGGGGCGCCACCGGGGAGCTGTTTTTT. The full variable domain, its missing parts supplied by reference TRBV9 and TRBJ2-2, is DSGVTQTPKHLITATGQRVTLRCSPRSGDLSVYWYQQSLDQGLQFLIQYYNGEERAKGNILERFSAQQFPDLHSELNLSSLELGDSALYFCASSVGGGATGELFFGEGSRLTVL.

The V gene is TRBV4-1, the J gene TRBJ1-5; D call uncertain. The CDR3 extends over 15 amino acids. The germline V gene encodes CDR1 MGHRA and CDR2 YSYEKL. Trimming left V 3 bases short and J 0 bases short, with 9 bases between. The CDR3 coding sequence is TGCGCCAGCAGCCAGGCCGGGAGTAGCAATCAGCCCCAGCATTTT. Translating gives CASSQAGSSNQPQHF.

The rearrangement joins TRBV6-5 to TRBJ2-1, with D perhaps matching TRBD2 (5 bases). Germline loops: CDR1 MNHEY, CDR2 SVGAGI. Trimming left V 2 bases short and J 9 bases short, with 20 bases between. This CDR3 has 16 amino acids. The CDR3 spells CASSYGPDSTITEQFF. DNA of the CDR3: TGTGCCAGCAGTTACGGCCCGGACTCGACAATCACTGAGCAGTTCTTC.

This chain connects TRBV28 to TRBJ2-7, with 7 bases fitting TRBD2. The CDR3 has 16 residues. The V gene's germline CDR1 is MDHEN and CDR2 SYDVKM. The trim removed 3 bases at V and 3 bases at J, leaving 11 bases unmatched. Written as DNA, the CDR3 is TGTGCCAGCAGTTTGAGACCAGACGGGACTAACTACGAGCAGTACTTC. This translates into CASSLRPDGTNYEQYF.

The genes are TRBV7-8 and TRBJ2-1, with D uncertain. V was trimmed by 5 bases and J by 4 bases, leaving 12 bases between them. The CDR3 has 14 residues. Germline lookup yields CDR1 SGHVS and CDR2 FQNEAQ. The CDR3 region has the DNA TGTGCCAGCAGCGTAAGTACTATATACAATGAGCAGTTCTTC. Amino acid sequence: CASSVSTIYNEQFF. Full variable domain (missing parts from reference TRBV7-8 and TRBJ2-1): GAGVSQSPRYKVAKRGQDVALRCDPISGHVSLFWYQQALGQGPEFLTYFQNEAQLDKSGLPSDRFFAERPEGSVSTLKIQRTQQEDSAVYLCASSVSTIYNEQFFGPGTRLTVL.

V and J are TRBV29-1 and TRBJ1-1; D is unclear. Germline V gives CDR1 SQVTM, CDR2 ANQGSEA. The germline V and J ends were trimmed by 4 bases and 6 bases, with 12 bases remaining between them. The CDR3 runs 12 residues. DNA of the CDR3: TGCAGCGTTGTAGGAGGGAGGCCTGAAGCTTTCTTT. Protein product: CSVVGGRPEAFF.

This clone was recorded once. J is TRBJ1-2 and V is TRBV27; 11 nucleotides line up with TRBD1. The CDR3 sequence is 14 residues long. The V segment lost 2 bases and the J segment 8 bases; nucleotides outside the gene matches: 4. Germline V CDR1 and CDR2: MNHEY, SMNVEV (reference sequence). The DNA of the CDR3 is TGTGCCAGCAGTTTAAACCGGGACAGGGGGGGCTACACCTTC. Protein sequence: CASSLNRDRGGYTF.